This TCR beta chain was identified during a study of cytomegalovirus exposure and HLA in healthy donors. Overall study findings and caveats: A later analysis reportedly found that, within productive TCRs, an Asian-associated ancestry cluster had fewer N-insertions than the mean observed across the roughly 700 donors. Accurate HLA-A and HLA-B prediction from TCR beta sequences was reported for most subjects.

J gave up 4 bases and V 1 base, and 3 bases lay outside the gene matches. The CDR3 length is 15 residues. Germline CDR1 and CDR2: SEHNR and FQNEAQ (reference sequence). The PCR ran on 60 Vbeta and 13 Jbeta primers. Only in-frame clones appear in the TCRdb table, and some are missing; sequencing was by immunoSEQ multiplex PCR. The sample holds around 190,000 clones. Notes on this clone: Antigen: not known.

This chain joins TRBV7-9 and TRBJ2-2; TRBD2 matches 7 bases. The sequence was collected from a woman between 25 and 40 years old in good health and CMV-seropositive. Sequenced: PBMCs. The CDR3 loop is CASSLGGGATGELFF. Written as DNA, the CDR3 is TGTGCCAGCAGCTTAGGCGGGGGTGCCACCGGGGAGCTGTTTTTT.